This TCR beta chain originates from a study of Ad26.COV2.S vaccination and SARS-CoV-2 variants. In the study overall: Intramuscular Ad26.COV2.S at 5x10^10 or 1x10^11 viral particles.

The treatment: some 20 received Ad26.COV2.S at low or high dose, single or two shots; about 5 received placebo; per-sample allocation not given. All samples were drawn on day 63, counting from the first vaccine or placebo injection. Notes on the study in general: Overall T cell responses may have been underestimated by the analyses of TCR breadth and depth. Across vaccine and placebo recipients, the breadth of non-spike TCRs was similar. Spike-specific TCR breadth ran higher among vaccine recipients than placebo recipients.

Trimming removed 0 bases at V and 6 bases at J, with 9 bases between. CDR3 length: 14 amino acids. Germline lookup yields CDR1 SGHRS and CDR2 YFSETQ. As to this clone: Its antigen is not known.

Some clones are missing from TCRdb's copy, which holds only in-frame ones; the method was immunoSEQ multiplex PCR. The data show 350,000 to 450,000 clones, 92% seen once. The chain employs TRBV5-1 and TRBJ2-2; D is undetermined. This receptor was identified in a person between 18 and 65 years old who received the Ad26.COV2.S COVID-19 vaccine or a placebo. This specimen consisted of peripheral blood, obtained in a trial of Ad26.COV2.S vaccine versus placebo. In DNA form, the CDR3 reads TGCGCCAGCAGCTTGGATCCCAGGCCCGGGGAGCTGTTTTTT. Amino acids: CASSLDPRPGELFF.